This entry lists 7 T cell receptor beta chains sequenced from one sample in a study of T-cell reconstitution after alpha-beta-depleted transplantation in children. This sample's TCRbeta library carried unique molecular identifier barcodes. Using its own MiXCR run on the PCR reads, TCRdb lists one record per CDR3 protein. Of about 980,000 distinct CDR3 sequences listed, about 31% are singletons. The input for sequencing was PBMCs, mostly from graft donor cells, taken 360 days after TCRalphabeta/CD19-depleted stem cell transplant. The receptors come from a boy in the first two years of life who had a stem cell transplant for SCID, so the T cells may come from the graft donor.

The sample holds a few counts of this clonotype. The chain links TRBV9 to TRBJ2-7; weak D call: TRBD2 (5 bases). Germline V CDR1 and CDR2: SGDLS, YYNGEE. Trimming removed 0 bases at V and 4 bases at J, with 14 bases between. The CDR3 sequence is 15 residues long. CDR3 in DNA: TGTGCCAGCAGCGTAGCGGCTAGCTTTGCGTACGAGCAGTACTTC. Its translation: CASSVAASFAYEQYF.

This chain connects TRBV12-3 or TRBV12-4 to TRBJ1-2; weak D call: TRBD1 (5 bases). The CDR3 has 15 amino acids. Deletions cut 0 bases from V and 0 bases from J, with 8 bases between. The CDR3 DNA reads TGTGCCAGCAGTTTAGCCAGGGCAACTAACTATGGCTACACCTTC. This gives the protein CASSLARATNYGYTF.

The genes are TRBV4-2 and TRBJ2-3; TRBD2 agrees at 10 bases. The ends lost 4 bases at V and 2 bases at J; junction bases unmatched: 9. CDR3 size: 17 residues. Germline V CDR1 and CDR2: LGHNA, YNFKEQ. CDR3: CASSPRTSGFYTDTQYF. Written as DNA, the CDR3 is TGTGCCAGCAGCCCTCGGACTAGCGGTTTCTACACAGATACGCAGTATTTT.

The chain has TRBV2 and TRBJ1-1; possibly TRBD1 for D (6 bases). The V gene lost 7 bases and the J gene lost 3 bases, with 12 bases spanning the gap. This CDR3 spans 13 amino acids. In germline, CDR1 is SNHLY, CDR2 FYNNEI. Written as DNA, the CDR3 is TGTGCCAGCATCGCAAACAGGGACACTGAAGCTTTCTTT. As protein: CASIANRDTEAFF.

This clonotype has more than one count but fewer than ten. In DNA, the CDR3 is TGTGCCATCCCGGGGGGACAGCCCCAGCATTTT. This translates into CAIPGGQPQHF. This chain joins TRBV10-3 and TRBJ1-5; D is possibly TRBD1 (5 bases). Germline-derived CDR1 and CDR2 are ENHRY and SYGVKD. CDR3 size: 11 residues. The V end lost 8 bases, the J end lost 7 bases, and 9 bases lay between the germline ends.

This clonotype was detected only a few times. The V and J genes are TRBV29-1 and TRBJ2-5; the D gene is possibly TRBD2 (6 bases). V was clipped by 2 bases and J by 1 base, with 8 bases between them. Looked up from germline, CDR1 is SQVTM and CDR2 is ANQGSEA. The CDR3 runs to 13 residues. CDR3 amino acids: CSVETLAQETQYF. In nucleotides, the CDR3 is TGCAGCGTTGAAACACTAGCCCAAGAGACCCAGTACTTC.

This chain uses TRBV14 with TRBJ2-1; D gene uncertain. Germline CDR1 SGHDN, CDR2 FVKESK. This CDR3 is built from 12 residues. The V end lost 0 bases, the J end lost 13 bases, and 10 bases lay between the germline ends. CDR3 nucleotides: TGTGCCAGCAGCCAAGATGTTCGGCCTCAGTTCTTC. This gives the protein CASSQDVRPQFF.